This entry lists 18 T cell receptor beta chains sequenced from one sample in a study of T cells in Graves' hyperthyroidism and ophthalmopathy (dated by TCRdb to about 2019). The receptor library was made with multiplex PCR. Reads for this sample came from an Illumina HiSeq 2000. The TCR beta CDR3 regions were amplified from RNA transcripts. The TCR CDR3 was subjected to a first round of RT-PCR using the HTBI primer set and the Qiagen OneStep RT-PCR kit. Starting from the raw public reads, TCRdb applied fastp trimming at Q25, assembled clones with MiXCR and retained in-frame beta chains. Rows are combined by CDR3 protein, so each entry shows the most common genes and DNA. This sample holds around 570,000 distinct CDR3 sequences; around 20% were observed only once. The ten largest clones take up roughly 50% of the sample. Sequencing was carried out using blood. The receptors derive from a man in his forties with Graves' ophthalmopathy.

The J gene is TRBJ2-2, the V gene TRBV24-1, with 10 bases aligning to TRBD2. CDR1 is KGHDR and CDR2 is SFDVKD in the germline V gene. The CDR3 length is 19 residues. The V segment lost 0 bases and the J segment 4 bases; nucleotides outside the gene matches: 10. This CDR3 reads CATSDLAPLAGVPTGELFF. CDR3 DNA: TGTGCCACCAGTGATTTGGCCCCCCTAGCGGGAGTCCCCACCGGGGAGCTGTTTTTT.

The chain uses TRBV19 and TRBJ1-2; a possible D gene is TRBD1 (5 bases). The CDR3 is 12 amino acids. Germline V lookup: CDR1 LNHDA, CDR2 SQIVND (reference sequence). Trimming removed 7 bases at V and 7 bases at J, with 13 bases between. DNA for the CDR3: TGTGCCAGTACTCCTGGGGGGTTTGGCTACACCTTC. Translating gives CASTPGGFGYTF.

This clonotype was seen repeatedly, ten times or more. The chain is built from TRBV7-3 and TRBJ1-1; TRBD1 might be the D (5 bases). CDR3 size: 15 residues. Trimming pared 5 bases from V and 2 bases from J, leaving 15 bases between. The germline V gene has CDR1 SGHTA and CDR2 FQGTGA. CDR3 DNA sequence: TGTGCCAGCAGCCCCTTTACCGACAGAAACACTGAAGCTTTCTTT. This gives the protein CASSPFTDRNTEAFF.

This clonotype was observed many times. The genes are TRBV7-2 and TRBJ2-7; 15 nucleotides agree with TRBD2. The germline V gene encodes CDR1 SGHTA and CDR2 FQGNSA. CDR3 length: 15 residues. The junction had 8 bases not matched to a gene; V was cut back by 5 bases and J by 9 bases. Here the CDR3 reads CASSPGTSGRSSQYF. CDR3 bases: TGTGCCAGCAGCCCAGGGACTAGCGGGAGGAGTTCGCAGTACTTC.

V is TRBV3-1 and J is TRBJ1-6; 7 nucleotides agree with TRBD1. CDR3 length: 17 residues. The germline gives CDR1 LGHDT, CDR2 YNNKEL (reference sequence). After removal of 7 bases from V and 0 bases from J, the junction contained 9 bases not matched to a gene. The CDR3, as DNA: TGTGCCAGCACCAACCAAGGGGGCAGCTCCTATAATTCACCCCTCCACTTT. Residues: CASTNQGGSSYNSPLHF. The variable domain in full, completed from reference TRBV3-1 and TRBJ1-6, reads DTAVSQTPKYLVTQMGNDKSIKCEQNLGHDTMYWYKQDSKKFLKIMFSYNNKELIINETVPNRFSPKSPDKAHLNLHINSLELGDSAVYFCASTNQGGSSYNSPLHFGNGTRLTVT.

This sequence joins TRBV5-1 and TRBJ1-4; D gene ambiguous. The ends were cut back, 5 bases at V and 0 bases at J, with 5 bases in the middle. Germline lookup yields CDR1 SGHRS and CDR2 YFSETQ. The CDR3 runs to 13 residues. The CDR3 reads CASREATNEKLFF. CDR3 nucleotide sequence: TGCGCCAGCAGGGAGGCAACTAATGAAAAACTGTTTTTT.

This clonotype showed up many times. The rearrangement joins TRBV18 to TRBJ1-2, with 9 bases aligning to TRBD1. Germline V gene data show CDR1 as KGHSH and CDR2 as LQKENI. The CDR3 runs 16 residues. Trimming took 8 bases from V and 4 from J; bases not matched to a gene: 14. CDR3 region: CASHIEEGQGTYGYTF. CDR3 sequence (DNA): TGTGCCAGCCATATCGAGGAAGGACAGGGGACCTATGGCTACACCTTC.

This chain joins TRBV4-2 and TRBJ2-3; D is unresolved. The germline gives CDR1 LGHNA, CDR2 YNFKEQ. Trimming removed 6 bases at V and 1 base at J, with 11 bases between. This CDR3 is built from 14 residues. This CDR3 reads CASSPVVGTDTQYF. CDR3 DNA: TGTGCCAGCAGTCCTGTAGTGGGCACAGATACGCAGTATTTT.

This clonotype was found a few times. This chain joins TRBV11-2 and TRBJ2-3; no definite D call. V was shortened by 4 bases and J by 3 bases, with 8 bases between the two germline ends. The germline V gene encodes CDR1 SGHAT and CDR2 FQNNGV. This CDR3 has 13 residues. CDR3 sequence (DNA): TGTGCCAGCAGCTCCACCGGGACAGATACGCAGTATTTT. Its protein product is CASSSTGTDTQYF.

CDR3 residues: CASSAWSPPDTQYF. Here the CDR3 DNA reads TGTGCCAGCAGCGCCTGGAGTCCCCCAGATACGCAGTATTTT. V and J are TRBV7-2 and TRBJ2-3; no reliable D call. The CDR3 is made up of 14 amino acids. Germline CDR1 SGHTA, CDR2 FQGNSA. V was shortened by 5 bases and J by 4 bases, with 13 bases between the two germline ends.

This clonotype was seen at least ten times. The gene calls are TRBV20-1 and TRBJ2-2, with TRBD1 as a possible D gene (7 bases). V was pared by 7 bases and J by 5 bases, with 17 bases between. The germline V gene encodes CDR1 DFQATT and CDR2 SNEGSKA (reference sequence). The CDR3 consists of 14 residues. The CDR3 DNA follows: TGCAGTGTGAGGAGGGGGCTCACGACCGGGGAGCTGTTTTTT. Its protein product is CSVRRGLTTGELFF.

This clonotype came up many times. This chain's CDR3 is CAWNGRRYNEQFF. CDR3 nucleotide sequence: TGTGCCTGGAACGGGCGTCGCTACAATGAGCAGTTCTTC. The J gene is TRBJ2-1, the V gene TRBV30; D is ambiguous. Germline CDR1 is GTSNPN and CDR2 is SVGIG (reference sequence). V was clipped by 4 bases and J by 3 bases, with 10 bases between them. This CDR3 is built from 13 residues.

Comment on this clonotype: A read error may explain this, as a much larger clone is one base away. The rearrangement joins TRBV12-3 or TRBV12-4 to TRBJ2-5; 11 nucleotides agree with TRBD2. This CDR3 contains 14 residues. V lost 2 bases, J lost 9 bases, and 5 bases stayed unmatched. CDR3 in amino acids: CASSLTSGSQAQYF. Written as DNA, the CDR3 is TGTGCCAGCAGTTTAACTAGCGGGAGCCAGGCCCAGTACTTC.

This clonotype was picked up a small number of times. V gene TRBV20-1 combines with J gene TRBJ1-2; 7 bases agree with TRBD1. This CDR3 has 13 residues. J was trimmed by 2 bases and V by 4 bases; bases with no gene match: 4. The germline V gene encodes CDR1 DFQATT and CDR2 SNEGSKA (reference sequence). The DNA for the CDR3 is TGCAGTGCTATACTGGGACAGAACTATGGCTACACCTTC. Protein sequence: CSAILGQNYGYTF.

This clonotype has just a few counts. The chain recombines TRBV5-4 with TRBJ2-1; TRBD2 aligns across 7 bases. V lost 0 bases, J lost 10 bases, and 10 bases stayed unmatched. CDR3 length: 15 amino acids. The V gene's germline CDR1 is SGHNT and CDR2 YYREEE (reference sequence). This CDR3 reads CASSLAAEAGREQFF. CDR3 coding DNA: TGTGCCAGCAGCTTGGCCGCGGAAGCGGGAAGGGAGCAGTTCTTC.

CDR3 coding DNA: TGTGCCAGCAGCCTTATAGCAGTTAACACCGGGGAGCTGTTTTTT. Translation gives CASSLIAVNTGELFF. The rearrangement joins TRBV7-9 to TRBJ2-2, with D hard to call. Per germline, CDR1 SEHNR and CDR2 FQNEAQ (reference sequence). The CDR3 extends over 15 amino acids. The V and J ends lost 5 bases and 2 bases respectively, with 12 bases between them.

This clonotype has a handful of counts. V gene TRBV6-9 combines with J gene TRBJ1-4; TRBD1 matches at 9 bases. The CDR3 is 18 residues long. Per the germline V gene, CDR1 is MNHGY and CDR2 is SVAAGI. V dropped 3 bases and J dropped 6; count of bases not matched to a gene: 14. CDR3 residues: CASSYPLNGRTGDEKLFF. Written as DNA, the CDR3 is TGTGCCAGCAGTTACCCCCTGAACGGGAGGACAGGGGATGAAAAACTGTTTTTT.

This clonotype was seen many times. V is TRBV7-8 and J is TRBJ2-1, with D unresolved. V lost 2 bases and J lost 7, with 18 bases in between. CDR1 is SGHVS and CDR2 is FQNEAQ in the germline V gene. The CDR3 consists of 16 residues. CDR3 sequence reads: CASSLWGSPGGNEQFF. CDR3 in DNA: TGTGCCAGCAGCTTATGGGGTTCTCCGGGTGGGAATGAGCAGTTCTTC.